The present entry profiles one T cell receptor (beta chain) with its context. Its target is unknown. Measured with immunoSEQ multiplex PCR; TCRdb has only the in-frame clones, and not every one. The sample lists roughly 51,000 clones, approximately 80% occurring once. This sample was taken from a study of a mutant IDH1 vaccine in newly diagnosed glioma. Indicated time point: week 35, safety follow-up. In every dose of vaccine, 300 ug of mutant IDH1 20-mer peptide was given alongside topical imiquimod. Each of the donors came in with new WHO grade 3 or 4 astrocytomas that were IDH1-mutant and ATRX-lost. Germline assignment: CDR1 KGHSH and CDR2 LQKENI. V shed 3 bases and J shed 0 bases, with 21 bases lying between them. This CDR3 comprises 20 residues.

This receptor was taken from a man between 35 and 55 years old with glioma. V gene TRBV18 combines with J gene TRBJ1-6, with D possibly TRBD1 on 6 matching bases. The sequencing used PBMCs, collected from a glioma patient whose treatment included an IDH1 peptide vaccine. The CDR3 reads CASSPLGTHPMSSYNSPLHF. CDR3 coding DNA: TGTGCCAGCTCACCCCTAGGGACACACCCGATGAGCTCCTATAATTCACCCCTCCACTTT.